The rows below give T cell receptor beta chains drawn from one sample of a study of blood T cell repertoires in COVID-19. TCRdb's copy holds only in-frame clones and misses some; the assay was immunoSEQ multiplex PCR. The sample lists a few hundred thousand clones, around four fifths occurring once. The sequenced material came from peripheral blood. The receptors were gathered from a woman between 50 and 59 years old with acute or convalescent COVID-19. The CDR3 runs from the conserved cysteine through the conserved F or W. The order of the fields is J gene, clone size, D gene, V gene, CDR3 protein, CDR3 DNA. A D gene is named only where the DNA matches it firmly. Rows may omit the clone size; those that give it use once, few, many or a size class.

j_call: TRBJ2-3; clone_size: NA; d_call: TRBD2; v_call: TRBV6-2/TRBV6-3; cdr3_aa: CASSRTSGGAVYTQYF; cdr3_nt: TGTGCCAGCAGTCGTACTAGCGGGGGGGCGGTGTATACGCAGTATTTT
j_call: TRBJ1-2; clone_size: NA; d_call: NA; v_call: TRBV4-2; cdr3_aa: CASSQDPGDYGYTF; cdr3_nt: TGTGCCAGCAGCCAAGATCCAGGGGACTATGGCTACACCTTC
j_call: TRBJ1-4; clone_size: NA; d_call: NA; v_call: TRBV3-1/TRBV3-2; cdr3_aa: CASSSGGFDEKLFF; cdr3_nt: TGTGCCAGCAGCTCCGGGGGGTTTGATGAAAAACTGTTTTTT
j_call: TRBJ1-2; clone_size: NA; d_call: TRBD1; v_call: TRBV27; cdr3_aa: CATSSPTSGGYGYTF; cdr3_nt: TGTGCCACGTCCTCCCCCACATCAGGGGGCTATGGCTACACCTTC
j_call: TRBJ1-4; clone_size: NA; d_call: TRBD1; v_call: TRBV15; cdr3_aa: CATSRERTGVNEKLFF; cdr3_nt: TGTGCCACCAGCAGAGAGCGGACAGGCGTAAATGAAAAACTGTTTTTT
j_call: TRBJ2-2; clone_size: NA; d_call: NA; v_call: TRBV5-1; cdr3_aa: CASSFDSISGELFF; cdr3_nt: TGCGCCAGCAGCTTCGACAGTATCTCCGGGGAGCTGTTTTTT
j_call: TRBJ1-4; clone_size: NA; d_call: NA; v_call: TRBV7-9; cdr3_aa: CASSRDGNEKLFF; cdr3_nt: TGTGCCAGCAGCAGGGACGGTAATGAAAAACTGTTTTTT
j_call: TRBJ1-4; clone_size: NA; d_call: NA; v_call: TRBV7-2; cdr3_aa: CASSSQTNEKLFF; cdr3_nt: TGTGCCAGCAGCTCCCAAACTAATGAAAAACTGTTTTTT
j_call: TRBJ1-2; clone_size: few; d_call: TRBD1; v_call: TRBV5-1; cdr3_aa: CASSPGTARPIYGYTF; cdr3_nt: TGCGCCAGCAGCCCGGGGACAGCCAGACCAATCTATGGCTACACCTTC
j_call: TRBJ1-2; clone_size: NA; d_call: NA; v_call: TRBV4-1; cdr3_aa: CASSLGGDYYGYTF; cdr3_nt: TGCGCCAGCAGCCTCGGCGGGGATTACTATGGCTACACCTTC
j_call: TRBJ1-2; clone_size: NA; d_call: NA; v_call: TRBV6-5; cdr3_aa: CASSYSSGAGGYTF; cdr3_nt: TGTGCCAGCAGTTACTCTAGTGGGGCTGGTGGCTACACCTTC
j_call: TRBJ1-4; clone_size: NA; d_call: NA; v_call: TRBV7-2; cdr3_aa: CASSLTNSRATNEKLFF; cdr3_nt: TGTGCCAGCAGCTTAACAAACTCTAGAGCAACTAATGAAAAACTGTTTTTT
j_call: TRBJ1-1; clone_size: few; d_call: NA; v_call: TRBV10-3; cdr3_aa: CASTQNTEAFF; cdr3_nt: TGTGCCAGTACACAGAACACTGAAGCTTTCTTT
j_call: TRBJ2-5; clone_size: NA; d_call: NA; v_call: TRBV18; cdr3_aa: CASSPLGGGRETQYF; cdr3_nt: TGTGCCAGCTCACCACTTGGAGGGGGCAGGGAGACCCAGTACTTC
j_call: TRBJ1-4; clone_size: NA; d_call: NA; v_call: TRBV21-1; cdr3_aa: CASSKIRTEATNEKLFF; cdr3_nt: TGTGCCAGCAGCAAAATTCGGACAGAAGCAACTAATGAAAAACTGTTTTTT
j_call: TRBJ2-7; clone_size: few; d_call: NA; v_call: TRBV27; cdr3_aa: CASRTGEQYF; cdr3_nt: TGTGCCAGCAGGACAGGCGAGCAGTACTTC
j_call: TRBJ1-3; clone_size: NA; d_call: TRBD1; v_call: TRBV11-2; cdr3_aa: CASSLVLTGTGNTIYF; cdr3_nt: TGTGCCAGCAGCTTAGTTTTGACAGGGACAGGAAACACCATATATTTT
j_call: TRBJ2-5; clone_size: NA; d_call: NA; v_call: TRBV18; cdr3_aa: CASSQDSGTQYF; cdr3_nt: TGTGCCAGCTCACAGGACTCAGGGACCCAGTACTTC
j_call: TRBJ2-2; clone_size: NA; d_call: TRBD1; v_call: TRBV6-2/TRBV6-3; cdr3_aa: CASSFLQGRFGGELFF; cdr3_nt: TGTGCCAGCAGTTTCTTACAGGGGCGCTTCGGCGGGGAGCTGTTTTTT
j_call: TRBJ2-4; clone_size: NA; d_call: NA; v_call: TRBV2; cdr3_aa: CASRADKNIQYF; cdr3_nt: TGTGCCAGCAGGGCCGATAAAAACATTCAGTACTTC
j_call: TRBJ2-5; clone_size: NA; d_call: NA; v_call: TRBV7-9; cdr3_aa: CASSLQETQYF; cdr3_nt: TGTGCCAGCAGCCTTCAAGAGACCCAGTACTTC
j_call: TRBJ1-6; clone_size: NA; d_call: NA; v_call: TRBV12-3/TRBV12-4; cdr3_aa: CATRVGGNSPLHF; cdr3_nt: TGTGCCACCAGGGTAGGGGGAAATTCACCCCTCCACTTT
j_call: TRBJ1-1; clone_size: NA; d_call: NA; v_call: TRBV29-1; cdr3_aa: CSVERTGGYTEAFF; cdr3_nt: TGCAGCGTTGAAAGAACAGGCGGATACACTGAAGCTTTCTTT
j_call: TRBJ2-2; clone_size: NA; d_call: TRBD2; v_call: TRBV10-2; cdr3_aa: CASSESPAGVYTGELFF; cdr3_nt: TGCGCCAGCAGTGAGTCGCCAGCGGGAGTATATACCGGGGAGCTGTTTTTT
j_call: TRBJ1-5; clone_size: NA; d_call: TRBD1; v_call: TRBV11-2; cdr3_aa: CASSHDRGHQPQHF; cdr3_nt: TGTGCCAGCAGCCACGACAGGGGGCATCAGCCCCAGCATTTT
j_call: TRBJ2-1; clone_size: NA; d_call: NA; v_call: TRBV5-1; cdr3_aa: CASSPVGTSYNEQFF; cdr3_nt: TGCGCCAGCAGCCCGGTCGGGACTTCTTACAATGAGCAGTTCTTC
j_call: TRBJ1-6; clone_size: NA; d_call: NA; v_call: TRBV12-5; cdr3_aa: CASGFPGSYNSPLHF; cdr3_nt: TGTGCTAGTGGTTTTCCAGGCTCCTATAATTCACCCCTCCACTTT
j_call: TRBJ2-4; clone_size: NA; d_call: TRBD1; v_call: TRBV30; cdr3_aa: CAWSARDRLKNIQYF; cdr3_nt: TGTGCCTGGAGTGCCCGGGACAGGCTAAAAAACATTCAGTACTTC
j_call: TRBJ2-1; clone_size: NA; d_call: TRBD1; v_call: TRBV7-2; cdr3_aa: CASSRGQSGGEQFF; cdr3_nt: TGTGCCAGCAGCCGCGGACAGTCAGGGGGTGAGCAGTTCTTC
j_call: TRBJ2-2; clone_size: NA; d_call: NA; v_call: TRBV30; cdr3_aa: CAWSRTGYKAGELFF; cdr3_nt: TGTGCCTGGAGTAGAACAGGGTACAAAGCCGGGGAGCTGTTTTTT
j_call: TRBJ2-5; clone_size: NA; d_call: NA; v_call: TRBV18; cdr3_aa: CASSPGLQETQYF; cdr3_nt: TGTGCCAGCTCACCGGGGCTCCAAGAGACCCAGTACTTC
j_call: TRBJ2-3; clone_size: once; d_call: NA; v_call: TRBV30; cdr3_aa: CAWETGTDTQYF; cdr3_nt: TGTGCCTGGGAAACAGGGACAGATACGCAGTATTTT
j_call: TRBJ2-5; clone_size: NA; d_call: TRBD2; v_call: TRBV7-9; cdr3_aa: CASSSLTSGREETQYF; cdr3_nt: TGTGCCAGCAGCTCGTTAACTAGCGGGAGAGAAGAGACCCAGTACTTC
j_call: TRBJ1-5; clone_size: NA; d_call: NA; v_call: TRBV19; cdr3_aa: CASSTPNQPQHF; cdr3_nt: TGTGCCAGTAGTACCCCTAATCAGCCCCAGCATTTT
j_call: TRBJ2-1; clone_size: NA; d_call: NA; v_call: TRBV18; cdr3_aa: CASSPPQGQGNEQFF; cdr3_nt: TGTGCCAGCTCACCACCTCAGGGGCAGGGTAACGAGCAGTTCTTC
j_call: TRBJ1-1; clone_size: NA; d_call: NA; v_call: TRBV5-6; cdr3_aa: CASSFDGGAFF; cdr3_nt: TGTGCCAGCAGCTTCGATGGAGGAGCTTTCTTT
j_call: TRBJ2-7; clone_size: NA; d_call: NA; v_call: TRBV5-1; cdr3_aa: CASSSDGSSYEQYF; cdr3_nt: TGCGCCAGCAGCTCGGACGGGAGCTCCTACGAGCAGTACTTC
j_call: TRBJ2-2; clone_size: NA; d_call: TRBD1; v_call: TRBV5-5; cdr3_aa: CASSLQGATGELFF; cdr3_nt: TGTGCCAGCAGCTTACAGGGGGCAACCGGGGAGCTGTTTTTT
j_call: TRBJ2-7; clone_size: few; d_call: NA; v_call: TRBV18; cdr3_aa: CASSAGASYEQYF; cdr3_nt: TGTGCCAGCTCAGCGGGTGCCTCCTACGAGCAGTACTTC
j_call: TRBJ2-1; clone_size: few; d_call: TRBD1; v_call: TRBV4-1; cdr3_aa: CASSQDRSDREQFF; cdr3_nt: TGCGCCAGCAGCCAAGATAGGTCGGACAGGGAGCAGTTCTTC
j_call: TRBJ2-4; clone_size: NA; d_call: NA; v_call: TRBV5-1; cdr3_aa: CASSLGAAKNIQYF; cdr3_nt: TGCGCCAGCAGCTTGGGGGCAGCCAAAAACATTCAGTACTTC
j_call: TRBJ1-4; clone_size: NA; d_call: TRBD1; v_call: TRBV24-1; cdr3_aa: CATSDKQGRGANEKLFF; cdr3_nt: TGTGCCACCAGTGACAAACAGGGGAGAGGTGCTAATGAAAAACTGTTTTTT
j_call: TRBJ2-3; clone_size: once; d_call: NA; v_call: TRBV7-3; cdr3_aa: CASSPFGTTDTQYF; cdr3_nt: TGTGCCAGCAGCCCATTTGGGACTACAGATACGCAGTATTTT
j_call: TRBJ2-5; clone_size: NA; d_call: NA; v_call: TRBV19; cdr3_aa: CASSIIGGETQYF; cdr3_nt: TGTGCCAGTAGTATTATAGGGGGAGAGACCCAGTACTTC
j_call: TRBJ2-7; clone_size: NA; d_call: TRBD2; v_call: TRBV19; cdr3_aa: CASSMSPGRADWSYEQYF; cdr3_nt: TGTGCCAGTAGTATGTCACCCGGGAGGGCCGATTGGTCCTACGAGCAGTACTTC